This TCR beta chain was profiled in a study of blood T cell repertoires in COVID-19. The CDR3 is 16 residues long. With 3 bases clipped from V and 0 bases from J, the junction kept 7 bases outside the gene matches. The germline V gene has CDR1 SGHRS and CDR2 YFSETQ. In the original processing: By means of reference gene primer amplification, nucleated cell counts were estimated. Only in-frame clones appear in the TCRdb table, and some are missing; sequencing was by immunoSEQ multiplex PCR. V and J calls and clone size are those listed in that table; D and trimming were worked out from the DNA. The sample includes around 700,000 clones, around 90% of them seen just once.

The sequence came from a woman younger than 30 with acute or convalescent COVID-19. This chain connects TRBV5-1 to TRBJ2-3; 7 nucleotides agree with TRBD2. Sequencing was done on a sample of peripheral blood. CDR3 coding DNA: TGCGCCAGCAGCTCGATTCCGGGACTAAGCACAGATACGCAGTATTTT. Its protein is CASSSIPGLSTDTQYF.